This TCR beta chain was found in a study of cytomegalovirus exposure and HLA in healthy donors (dated by TCRdb to the late 2010s). Study-wide context: An earlier analysis of roughly 570 of the donors reported approximately 280 Gb of sequence data and around 120 million unique TCR beta sequences obtained from around 180 million T cells. An early release covering approximately 600 HLA-typed donors comprised about 300 gigabases of sequencing data and roughly 86 million unique TCR sequences. Of the roughly 410 genotyped donors, 65% to 90% were placed in the genetic ancestry cluster associated with self-reported Caucasian donors. The study was designed to test whether signatures of past pathogen exposure could be identified by cataloging public T cell receptors. The study profiled the T cell repertoires of 666 subjects by immunosequencing and related them to cytomegalovirus serostatus. Besides the first cohort of 666 subjects, a separate validation cohort made up of some 110 different subjects was used. High-throughput TCR immunosequencing, statistical association of individual TCRs with disease status, and machine learning were combined to predict cytomegalovirus infection status. A later analysis re-analyzed previously published TCR beta repertoires from roughly 690 donors and added high-resolution HLA genotyping to study TCR occurrence patterns. The later analysis used no new phenotypic data to find candidate immune exposures, relying instead on TCR beta sequences and their occurrence across donors. In an earlier analysis of over 550 of the donors, high-throughput TCR beta sequencing was used to judge whether each TCR beta V gene segment behaved as functional or pseudogenic. Alongside the repertoire data, information on donor age, sex, ethnicity and CMV serostatus was compiled. Genome-wide SNP genotypes for about 65% of the roughly 670 donors were used in a later genetic analysis, which treated that subset as a discovery cohort. Every repertoire in the discovery cohort had been generated on one and the same sequencing platform. Class I and class II HLA loci were covered by the typing at four-digit resolution. The number of typed donors differed by locus: about 629-630 for A, B, C, DRB1 and DQB1; 500 to 550 for DQA1; 606 for DPA1; and roughly 470 for DPB1. About five DR-DQ haplotypes were handled as single units for association and clustering because linkage in the cohort was strong. Among about 370 genotyped donors of the cohort, an average of roughly 230,000 unique TCR beta nucleotide sequences was sequenced per donor, of which about 19% were non-productive. The paper's findings and limits, for the study overall: In a later analysis, about 16,000 TCR beta sequences were associated with specific HLA alleles at a false discovery rate of 0.05. Correlated functional status among segregating V segments might reflect linkage disequilibrium, but an unknown experimental factor could not be ruled out. A later analysis found that HLA-associated TCR beta chains were more clonally expanded and had lower generation probabilities than equally common non-associated chains. In a later analysis, the rate of TCR association differed among HLA loci, with DRB1 alleles having the most associated TCRs and HLA-C alleles having the fewest. A total of fewer than 200 TCR beta chains were listed by the study as associated with cytomegalovirus. Seventeen rarely observed V segments, including chromosome 9 orphons, were excluded from the earlier analysis of some 590 of the donors because counts were too low. A later genetic analysis reported fewer N-insertions in productive TCRs among donors in an Asian-associated ancestry cluster than the roughly 690-donor mean. Strong co-occurrence of HLA alleles, especially DR and DQ, made assigning TCR associations to individual alleles difficult. A group of highly shared sequence variants was considered likely to be a technical artifact of the sequencing pipeline. A further reported finding was that TCR beta sequences accurately predicted the HLA-A and HLA-B alleles for most subjects in the first cohort. An association between a missense DCLRE1C variant and V-gene and J-gene trimming of TCR beta chains was found in a later genetic analysis and replicated in an independent cohort. A few of the identified cytomegalovirus-associated TCR beta chains were confirmed in vitro to be specific for cytomegalovirus antigens. Presence/absence analyses assumed roughly uniform sequencing depth across donors, an assumption that may not hold. Only TCR beta chains were sequenced in this cohort, and the absence of alpha or paired-chain data limited detectable features. Because the 87-base-pair reads could not distinguish some IMGT-functional V segments, including TRBV6-2 and TRBV6-3, those segments were excluded. The authors suggested that the approach could potentially be generalized to other disease states and immunological phenotypes. Immune exposure information for the cohort was limited to CMV serostatus. Several of the top co-occurrence clusters appeared to be linked to parvovirus B19, influenza, CMV and Epstein-Barr virus, according to a later analysis. Because HLA typing was missing for some donors at each locus, association tests included only the typed subset. Broadly in line with IMGT annotations, most TCR beta V segments showed up in productive rearrangements about 90% or about 30% of the time in an earlier analysis of several hundred of the donors. The classifier was reported to diagnose cytomegalovirus status with high specificity and sensitivity in both the original and validation cohorts. According to a later analysis, most CMV-associated TCR beta chains appeared to be HLA-restricted, and the HLA associations seemed to be driven largely by CMV exposure. While some public TCRs were present in many individuals, most TCR sequences turned up only very rarely across donors.

In regard to this clone: The specificity of this receptor is unknown. It has no much larger one-base neighbor in the sample; base qualities were not kept.

In total, around 600 healthy bone marrow donors made up the cohort. At the time of sampling, all cohort members were nominally healthy, though unrecorded immune exposures were likely present. The donor tested CMV seropositive, placing the donor among the 290 or so seropositive members of the cohort. A peripheral blood sample was collected from each donor, and TCR beta sequencing was performed on peripheral blood mononuclear cells. Genomic DNA extraction from the blood cell samples was performed with the Qiagen DNeasy Blood Extraction Kit. Receptors were amplified or captured by the immunoSEQ multiplex PCR assay. For the multiplex PCR, a mixture combining 60 forward primers for TCR Vbeta segments and 13 reverse primers for TCR Jbeta segments was used. The CDR3 region of rearranged TCR beta genes was amplified from genomic DNA with a multiplex PCR assay. The amplified TCR beta libraries were sequenced on the Illumina HiSeq System as 87-base-pair reads. In the authors' own workflow: A later analysis counted 65 million to 90 million unique TCR beta chains across the 550 to 700 repertoires, and some 11 million of these chains were shared by at least two donors. To remove PCR and sequencing errors, raw reads were error-corrected and collapsed into unique sequences using a nearest-neighbor algorithm that merged closely related sequences. To assign V, D and J gene segments, CDR3 sequences were aligned to IMGT reference sequences. For a sequence to be retained, at least a six-nucleotide match to both a V gene segment and a J gene segment was required. Rearrangements were classified as productive when the CDR3 lacked stop codons and remained in frame with V and J, and all other rearrangements were classified as non-productive. Following IMGT convention, CDR3 was defined as the stretch from the second conserved V-encoded cysteine to the conserved J-encoded phenylalanine. The earlier analysis of 500 to 750 of the donors excluded any sequence lacking an unambiguous match to a single V gene segment. An earlier analysis of a few hundred of the donors classified V segments as functional when productive rearrangements were above 56.7% and as segregating when the standard deviation between donors was above 5%. A statistical classification framework was developed to diagnose cytomegalovirus status using the catalog of TCR beta chain sequences. A later analysis assigned V and J genes by comparing TCR nucleotide sequences with IMGT/GENE-DB human TR gene sequences. In a later analysis, CDR3 sequences and most-parsimonious VDJ recombination scenarios were assigned using the TCRdist pipeline. A later analysis defined each TCR beta chain by its CDR3 amino acid sequence plus V-gene family, and excluded reads lacking a unique V-gene family. A later analysis removed nearly 600 highly shared, low-generation-probability nucleotide sequences to deal with suspected cross-contamination and a sequencing artifact. In a later analysis, a clonal expansion index was calculated for each public chain from normalized within-repertoire ranks of inferred template counts. A later analysis computed generation probabilities with a VDJ recombination model fitted to out-of-frame rearrangements, and checked the results against IGoR. In a later analysis, hypergeometric tests were used to score TCR-TCR, TCR-HLA and TCR-CMV co-occurrence, with a repertoire-size bias correction applied to TCR pairs. A later analysis estimated false discovery rates by permuting HLA or CMV assignments 20 times. In a later analysis, co-occurring TCRs were grouped with DBSCAN, and TCRdist sequence similarity was added when clustering was performed within HLA-allele-positive subsets. Repertoires with fewer than 30,000 or more than 120,000 public chains, plus five repertoires with anomalous nucleotide sharing, were excluded from co-occurrence clustering. TCRdb obtained this table from immuneACCESS and retained in-frame rearrangements with V and J assigned. These tables miss some clones; where compared with another copy, unresolved V genes account for less than half of the shortfall, and the remainder is unexplained. V and J calls and clone size follow that table, whereas D and trimming were derived from the DNA. This sample gives about 110,000 clones in total; about 79% of them show up just once. Just under 3% of the sample lies in the top ten.

The CDR3 runs 14 amino acids, cysteine and phenylalanine included. Of the read, only the CDR3 DNA is kept; its 42 bases are in frame from base 1. For CDR1 and CDR2, the germline V gene (reference sequence) lists PRHDT and FYEKMQ. Trimming costs V 1 base and J 6 bases, and their ends lie 13 bases apart. The chain is assembled from TRBV13 and TRBJ2-7, with TRBD2 tentatively as D gene (6 bases match). The specimen sequenced was PBMCs. This TCR was sampled from a woman aged 18-29 years in good health and CMV-seropositive. The DNA sequence is as follows: TGTGCCAGCAGCTTAGCGTGGCGGGACGTCGAGCAGTACTTC. Protein translation: CASSLAWRDVEQYF.